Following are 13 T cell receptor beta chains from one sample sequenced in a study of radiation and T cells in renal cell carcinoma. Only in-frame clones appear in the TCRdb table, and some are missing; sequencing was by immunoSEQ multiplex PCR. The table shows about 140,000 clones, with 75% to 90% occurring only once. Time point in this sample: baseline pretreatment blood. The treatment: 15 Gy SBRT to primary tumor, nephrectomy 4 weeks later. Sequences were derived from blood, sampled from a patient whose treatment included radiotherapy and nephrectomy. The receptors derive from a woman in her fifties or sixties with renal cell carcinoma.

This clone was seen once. The DNA for the CDR3 is TGTGCCAGCAGCCCCGGGACGGGCAGCCACGAGCAGTACTTC. As protein: CASSPGTGSHEQYF. The chain carries TRBV9 and TRBJ2-7; D tentatively fits TRBD1 or TRBD2 (5 bases each). The CDR3 is 14 residues long. CDR1 and CDR2 (germline): SGDLS, YYNGEE. Trimming left V 4 bases short and J 5 bases short, with 16 bases between.

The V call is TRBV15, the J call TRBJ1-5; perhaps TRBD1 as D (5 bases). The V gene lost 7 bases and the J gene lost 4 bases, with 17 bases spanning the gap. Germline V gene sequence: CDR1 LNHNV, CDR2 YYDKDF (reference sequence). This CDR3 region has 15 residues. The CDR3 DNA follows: TGTGCCACCACCTTTGGGACTCCTGGGAATCAGCCCCAGCATTTT. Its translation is CATTFGTPGNQPQHF.

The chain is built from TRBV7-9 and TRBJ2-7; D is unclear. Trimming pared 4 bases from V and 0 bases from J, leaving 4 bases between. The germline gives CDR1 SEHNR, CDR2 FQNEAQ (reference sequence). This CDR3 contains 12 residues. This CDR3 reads CASSSYSYEQYF. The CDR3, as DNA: TGTGCCAGCAGCTCATACTCCTACGAGCAGTACTTC.

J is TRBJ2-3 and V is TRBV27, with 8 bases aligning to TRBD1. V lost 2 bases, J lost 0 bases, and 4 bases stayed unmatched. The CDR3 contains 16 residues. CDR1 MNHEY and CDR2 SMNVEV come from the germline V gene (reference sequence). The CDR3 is CASSLTGGTSTDTQYF. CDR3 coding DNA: TGTGCCAGCAGTTTAACAGGGGGTACTAGCACAGATACGCAGTATTTT.

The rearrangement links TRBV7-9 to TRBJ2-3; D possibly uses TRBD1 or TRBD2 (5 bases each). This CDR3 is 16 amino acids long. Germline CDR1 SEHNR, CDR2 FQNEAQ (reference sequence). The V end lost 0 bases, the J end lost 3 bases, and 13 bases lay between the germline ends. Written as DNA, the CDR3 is TGTGCCAGCAGCTTAGCGCTGGGGGTTAATACAGATACGCAGTATTTT. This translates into CASSLALGVNTDTQYF.

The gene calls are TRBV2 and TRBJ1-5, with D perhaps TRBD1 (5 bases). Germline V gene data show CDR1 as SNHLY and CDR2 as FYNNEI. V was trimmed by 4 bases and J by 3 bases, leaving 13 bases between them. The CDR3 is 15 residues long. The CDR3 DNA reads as TGTGCCAGCAGTGTTTCGGGGCTAACCAATCAGCCCCAGCATTTT. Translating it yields CASSVSGLTNQPQHF.

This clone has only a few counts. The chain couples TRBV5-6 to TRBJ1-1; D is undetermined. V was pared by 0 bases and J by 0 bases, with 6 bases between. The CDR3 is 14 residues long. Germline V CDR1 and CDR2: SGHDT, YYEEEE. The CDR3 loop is CASSLARLNTEAFF. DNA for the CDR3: TGTGCCAGCAGCTTGGCACGGTTGAACACTGAAGCTTTCTTT.

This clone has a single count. The CDR3 DNA sequence: TGCGCCAGCAGCCAAGATGCAGATTCACCCCTCCACTTT. It codes for CASSQDADSPLHF. The rearrangement links TRBV4-3 to TRBJ1-6; D is ambiguous. CDR3 length: 13 residues. The V gene lost 0 bases and the J gene lost 8 bases, with 5 bases spanning the gap. Germline CDR1 is LGHNA and CDR2 is YSLEER.

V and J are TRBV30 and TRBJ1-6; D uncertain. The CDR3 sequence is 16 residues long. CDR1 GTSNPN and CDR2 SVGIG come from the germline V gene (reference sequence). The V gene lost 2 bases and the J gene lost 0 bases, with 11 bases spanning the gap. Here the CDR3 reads CAWSTSTRSYNSPLHF. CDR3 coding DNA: TGTGCCTGGAGTACCTCGACACGCTCCTATAATTCACCCCTCCACTTT.

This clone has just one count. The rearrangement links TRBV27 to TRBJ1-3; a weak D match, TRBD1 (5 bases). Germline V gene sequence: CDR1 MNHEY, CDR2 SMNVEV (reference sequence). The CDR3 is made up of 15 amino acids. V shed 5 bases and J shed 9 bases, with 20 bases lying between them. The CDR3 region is CASSLTPGIKSTIYF. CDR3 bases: TGTGCCAGCAGTCTTACGCCAGGGATTAAGAGCACCATATATTTT.

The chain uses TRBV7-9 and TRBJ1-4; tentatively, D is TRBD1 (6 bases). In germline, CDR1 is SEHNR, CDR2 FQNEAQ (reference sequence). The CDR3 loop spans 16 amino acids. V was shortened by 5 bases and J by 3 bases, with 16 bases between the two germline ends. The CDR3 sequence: CASSQSGAGANEKLFF. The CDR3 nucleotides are TGTGCCAGCAGCCAAAGTGGTGCAGGGGCTAATGAAAAACTGTTTTTT.

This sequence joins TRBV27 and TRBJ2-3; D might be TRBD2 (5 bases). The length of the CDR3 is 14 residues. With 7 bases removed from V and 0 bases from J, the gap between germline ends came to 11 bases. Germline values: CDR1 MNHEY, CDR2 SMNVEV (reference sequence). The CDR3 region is CASNEGPSTDTQYF. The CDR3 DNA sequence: TGTGCCAGCAACGAGGGTCCTAGCACAGATACGCAGTATTTT.

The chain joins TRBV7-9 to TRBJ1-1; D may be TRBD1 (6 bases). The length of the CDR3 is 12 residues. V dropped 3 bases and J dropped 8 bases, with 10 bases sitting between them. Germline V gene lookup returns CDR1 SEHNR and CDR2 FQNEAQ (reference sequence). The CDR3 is CASSLGGGEAFF. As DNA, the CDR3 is TGTGCCAGCAGCTTGGGCGGGGGCGAAGCTTTCTTT.